The 5 T cell receptor beta chains given below trace back to one sample, sequenced in a study of blood T cell repertoires in COVID-19. Using immunoSEQ multiplex PCR, the repertoire was profiled, and TCRdb retains in-frame clones only, with some absent. Of under 250,000 clones in the sample, approximately 90% were seen once. Sequenced: peripheral blood. These TCRs come from a man between 40 and 49 years old with acute or convalescent COVID-19.

This chain uses TRBV19 with TRBJ2-1; D perhaps matches TRBD1 (6 bases). Germline V lookup: CDR1 LNHDA, CDR2 SQIVND (reference sequence). This CDR3 has 15 residues. The V end lost 8 bases, the J end lost 9 bases, and 23 bases lay between the germline ends. The DNA of the CDR3 is TGTGCCAGTTCTTGGGGGCGGGCCGCCCGGGGTGAGCAGTTCTTC. It is translated as CASSWGRAARGEQFF.

The gene calls are TRBV19 and TRBJ2-7; the D is unclear. CDR3 length: 12 amino acids. V lost 5 bases and J lost 5, with 10 bases in between. CDR1 and CDR2 (germline): LNHDA, SQIVND (reference sequence). The DNA for the CDR3 is TGTGCCAGTAGTGAGGAAGAGGACGAGCAGTACTTC. Encoded protein: CASSEEEDEQYF.

This chain connects TRBV27 to TRBJ1-3; 7 nucleotides match TRBD1. CDR3 length: 16 amino acids. CDR1 is MNHEY and CDR2 is SMNVEV in the germline V gene (reference sequence). V lost 5 bases, J lost 0 bases, and 7 bases stayed unmatched. Written as DNA, the CDR3 is TGTGCCAGCAGTCCAAATCGGGACAGCTCTGGAAACACCATATATTTT. It codes for CASSPNRDSSGNTIYF.

The rearrangement joins TRBV7-2 to TRBJ1-6, with 8 bases identical to TRBD1. The junction had 9 bases not matched to a gene; V was cut back by 5 bases and J by 6 bases. Germline V CDR1 and CDR2: SGHTA, FQGNSA. This CDR3 comprises 16 residues. The CDR3 sequence is CASSPGAGGGNSPLHF. Written as DNA, the CDR3 is TGTGCCAGCAGCCCCGGGGCAGGGGGCGGTAATTCACCCCTCCACTTT.

The V and J genes are TRBV19 and TRBJ1-4; D ambiguous. Trimming pared 1 base from V and 8 bases from J, leaving 14 bases between. CDR1 and CDR2 from the germline V gene are LNHDA and SQIVND (reference sequence). The CDR3 spans 15 residues. Written as DNA, the CDR3 is TGTGCCAGTAGTATAGGGACCGCGGCGGGGGAAAAACTGTTTTTT. Protein sequence: CASSIGTAAGEKLFF.